This T cell receptor beta chain was sequenced for a study of PD-1 blockade in classical Hodgkin lymphoma. Study results and limitations: Undefined causes, possibly disease activity or prior therapy, underlie the repertoire differences. According to reports, newly diagnosed patients had lower baseline TCR diversity than healthy donors, and relapsed/refractory patients had lower baseline TCR diversity still.

Specified time point: newly diagnosed, previously untreated cHL patient sample. PBMCs representing newly diagnosed, untreated classical Hodgkin lymphoma functioned as the comparison. Assay: immunoSEQ multiplex PCR; the TCRdb copy retains only in-frame clones and omits some. Of 17,000 or so clones in the sample, 70% to 90% were seen once. About this clone itself: The antigen is not known.

CDR3 size: 13 residues. With 4 bases removed from V and 2 bases from J, the gap between germline ends came to 8 bases. Germline V gene sequence: CDR1 MNHNS, CDR2 SASEGT. Sequencing was done on a sample of peripheral blood mononuclear cells (PBMCs). The sequence derives from a human donor with classical Hodgkin lymphoma. The chain is built from TRBV6-1 and TRBJ1-1, with D perhaps matching TRBD1 (5 bases). In DNA, the CDR3 is TGTGCCAGCAGTGCCAGGGAAAACACTGAAGCTTTCTTT. This sequence encodes CASSARENTEAFF.